A selection of T cell receptor beta chains follows, all from one sample in a study of blood T cell repertoires in COVID-19. The protocol was immunoSEQ multiplex PCR, while the TCRdb copy is restricted to in-frame clones and leaves out a portion. The data hold around 97,000 clones, with about 86% observed a single time. Sequencing was performed on peripheral blood. The receptors originated from a human donor in a cohort sampled during active COVID-19. The CDR3 runs from the conserved cysteine through the conserved F or W. Clone size is given for some rows only: seen once, a few or many times, or a class if the clone is expanded.

NA | 15 | TRBV9 | CASSVLATSTDTQYF
once | 15 | TRBV6-5 | CASSYSLQGLSPLHF
NA | 14 | TRBV18 | CASSPRQDYTEAFF
NA | 15 | TRBV11-2 | CASSLGYRDPYEQYF
NA | 15 | TRBV7-2 | CASSLTSAYTDTQYF
NA | 15 | TRBV9 | CASSVAGGGYYEQYF
NA | 15 | TRBV3-1/TRBV3-2 | CASSLTSGGSYEQYF
NA | 13 | TRBV10-2 | CASSGGNTGELFF
NA | 15 | TRBV7-2 | CASSLAGTVNQPQHF
NA | 17 | TRBV9 | CASSAGPGQGKFGGYTF
NA | 14 | TRBV7-3 | CASSPTGLSNEQFF
few | 13 | TRBV27 | CASSLSFPGEKLF
NA | 17 | TRBV27 | CASSLTGTSGSWETQYF
NA | 20 | TRBV3-1/TRBV3-2 | CASSQDIEWTSGGVVDTQYF
NA | 13 | TRBV5-6 | CASSFGTGNEQFF
NA | 11 | TRBV19 | CASSTGAEAFF
few | 12 | TRBV4-1 | CASSQLGQPQHF
NA | 14 | TRBV15 | CATSRGADQETQYF
NA | 12 | TRBV7-9 | CASSFQDTEAFF
NA | 15 | TRBV7-2 | CASSPGTGGFTEAFF
NA | 15 | TRBV5-4 | CASSLAPDRGYGYTF
once | 14 | TRBV3-1/TRBV3-2 | CASSQRQGITEAFF